This entry is about one TCR beta chain. Its target is not known. Assay: immunoSEQ multiplex PCR; the TCRdb copy retains only in-frame clones and omits some. The sample has 65,000 to 75,000 clones; 89% are singletons. Researchers took blood at baseline, on cycle 4 day 1, and on cycle 7 day 1. The data originate from a study of OX40 agonist ivuxolimab in advanced cancers. Overall study results and limits: Researchers did not determine the expanded peripheral T cells' antigen specificity.

The CDR3 sequence is 21 residues long. Germline CDR1 MGHRA, CDR2 YSYEKL. V shed 0 bases, J shed 1 base, and the junction held 13 bases outside the gene matches. This specimen was CD4+ or CD8+ T cells sorted from blood, taken in a trial of the OX40 agonist ivuxolimab. The rearrangement joins TRBV4-1 to TRBJ2-4; 12 bases map to TRBD2. This receptor was taken from an adult with an advanced solid tumor such as melanoma, head and neck, liver or kidney cancer. As DNA, the CDR3 is TGCGCCAGCAGCCAAGATAGGGCACTAGCGGGAGGTAGGGGGGCCAAAAACATTCAGTACTTC. This codes for CASSQDRALAGGRGAKNIQYF.